This record covers a single TCR beta chain. The record originates from a study of OX40 agonist ivuxolimab in advanced cancers. Per germline, CDR1 SGHAT and CDR2 FQNNGV. V lost 8 bases and J lost 6, with 17 bases in between. The CDR3 sequence is 14 residues long. Sequencing used immunoSEQ multiplex PCR; TCRdb keeps in-frame clones, though not all of them. The sample has 99,000 or so clones; about 80% are singletons. Sequenced here: CD4+ or CD8+ T cells sorted from blood, sampled in a trial of the OX40 agonist ivuxolimab. This sequence was found in an adult with an advanced solid tumor such as melanoma, head and neck, liver or kidney cancer. J is TRBJ2-1 and V is TRBV11-2; weak D call: TRBD1 (6 bases). The CDR3 coding sequence is TGTGCCAGCGACTTTGGGGGCGGACTCAATGAGCAGTTCTTC. This gives the protein CASDFGGGLNEQFF.